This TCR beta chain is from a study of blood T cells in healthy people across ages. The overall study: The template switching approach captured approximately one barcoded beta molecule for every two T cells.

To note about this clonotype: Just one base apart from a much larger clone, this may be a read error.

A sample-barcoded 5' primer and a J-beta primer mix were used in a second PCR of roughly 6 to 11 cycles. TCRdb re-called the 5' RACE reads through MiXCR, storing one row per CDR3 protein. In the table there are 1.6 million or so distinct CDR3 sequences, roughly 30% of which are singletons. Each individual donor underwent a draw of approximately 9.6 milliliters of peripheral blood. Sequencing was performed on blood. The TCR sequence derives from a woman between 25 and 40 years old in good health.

The CDR3 DNA follows: TGTGCCAGCAGGACCAGGAGCACAGATGCGCAGTATTTT. This gives the protein CASRTRSTDAQYF. The V gene is TRBV12-3 or TRBV12-4, the J gene TRBJ2-3; D is unclear. The CDR3 covers 13 residues.